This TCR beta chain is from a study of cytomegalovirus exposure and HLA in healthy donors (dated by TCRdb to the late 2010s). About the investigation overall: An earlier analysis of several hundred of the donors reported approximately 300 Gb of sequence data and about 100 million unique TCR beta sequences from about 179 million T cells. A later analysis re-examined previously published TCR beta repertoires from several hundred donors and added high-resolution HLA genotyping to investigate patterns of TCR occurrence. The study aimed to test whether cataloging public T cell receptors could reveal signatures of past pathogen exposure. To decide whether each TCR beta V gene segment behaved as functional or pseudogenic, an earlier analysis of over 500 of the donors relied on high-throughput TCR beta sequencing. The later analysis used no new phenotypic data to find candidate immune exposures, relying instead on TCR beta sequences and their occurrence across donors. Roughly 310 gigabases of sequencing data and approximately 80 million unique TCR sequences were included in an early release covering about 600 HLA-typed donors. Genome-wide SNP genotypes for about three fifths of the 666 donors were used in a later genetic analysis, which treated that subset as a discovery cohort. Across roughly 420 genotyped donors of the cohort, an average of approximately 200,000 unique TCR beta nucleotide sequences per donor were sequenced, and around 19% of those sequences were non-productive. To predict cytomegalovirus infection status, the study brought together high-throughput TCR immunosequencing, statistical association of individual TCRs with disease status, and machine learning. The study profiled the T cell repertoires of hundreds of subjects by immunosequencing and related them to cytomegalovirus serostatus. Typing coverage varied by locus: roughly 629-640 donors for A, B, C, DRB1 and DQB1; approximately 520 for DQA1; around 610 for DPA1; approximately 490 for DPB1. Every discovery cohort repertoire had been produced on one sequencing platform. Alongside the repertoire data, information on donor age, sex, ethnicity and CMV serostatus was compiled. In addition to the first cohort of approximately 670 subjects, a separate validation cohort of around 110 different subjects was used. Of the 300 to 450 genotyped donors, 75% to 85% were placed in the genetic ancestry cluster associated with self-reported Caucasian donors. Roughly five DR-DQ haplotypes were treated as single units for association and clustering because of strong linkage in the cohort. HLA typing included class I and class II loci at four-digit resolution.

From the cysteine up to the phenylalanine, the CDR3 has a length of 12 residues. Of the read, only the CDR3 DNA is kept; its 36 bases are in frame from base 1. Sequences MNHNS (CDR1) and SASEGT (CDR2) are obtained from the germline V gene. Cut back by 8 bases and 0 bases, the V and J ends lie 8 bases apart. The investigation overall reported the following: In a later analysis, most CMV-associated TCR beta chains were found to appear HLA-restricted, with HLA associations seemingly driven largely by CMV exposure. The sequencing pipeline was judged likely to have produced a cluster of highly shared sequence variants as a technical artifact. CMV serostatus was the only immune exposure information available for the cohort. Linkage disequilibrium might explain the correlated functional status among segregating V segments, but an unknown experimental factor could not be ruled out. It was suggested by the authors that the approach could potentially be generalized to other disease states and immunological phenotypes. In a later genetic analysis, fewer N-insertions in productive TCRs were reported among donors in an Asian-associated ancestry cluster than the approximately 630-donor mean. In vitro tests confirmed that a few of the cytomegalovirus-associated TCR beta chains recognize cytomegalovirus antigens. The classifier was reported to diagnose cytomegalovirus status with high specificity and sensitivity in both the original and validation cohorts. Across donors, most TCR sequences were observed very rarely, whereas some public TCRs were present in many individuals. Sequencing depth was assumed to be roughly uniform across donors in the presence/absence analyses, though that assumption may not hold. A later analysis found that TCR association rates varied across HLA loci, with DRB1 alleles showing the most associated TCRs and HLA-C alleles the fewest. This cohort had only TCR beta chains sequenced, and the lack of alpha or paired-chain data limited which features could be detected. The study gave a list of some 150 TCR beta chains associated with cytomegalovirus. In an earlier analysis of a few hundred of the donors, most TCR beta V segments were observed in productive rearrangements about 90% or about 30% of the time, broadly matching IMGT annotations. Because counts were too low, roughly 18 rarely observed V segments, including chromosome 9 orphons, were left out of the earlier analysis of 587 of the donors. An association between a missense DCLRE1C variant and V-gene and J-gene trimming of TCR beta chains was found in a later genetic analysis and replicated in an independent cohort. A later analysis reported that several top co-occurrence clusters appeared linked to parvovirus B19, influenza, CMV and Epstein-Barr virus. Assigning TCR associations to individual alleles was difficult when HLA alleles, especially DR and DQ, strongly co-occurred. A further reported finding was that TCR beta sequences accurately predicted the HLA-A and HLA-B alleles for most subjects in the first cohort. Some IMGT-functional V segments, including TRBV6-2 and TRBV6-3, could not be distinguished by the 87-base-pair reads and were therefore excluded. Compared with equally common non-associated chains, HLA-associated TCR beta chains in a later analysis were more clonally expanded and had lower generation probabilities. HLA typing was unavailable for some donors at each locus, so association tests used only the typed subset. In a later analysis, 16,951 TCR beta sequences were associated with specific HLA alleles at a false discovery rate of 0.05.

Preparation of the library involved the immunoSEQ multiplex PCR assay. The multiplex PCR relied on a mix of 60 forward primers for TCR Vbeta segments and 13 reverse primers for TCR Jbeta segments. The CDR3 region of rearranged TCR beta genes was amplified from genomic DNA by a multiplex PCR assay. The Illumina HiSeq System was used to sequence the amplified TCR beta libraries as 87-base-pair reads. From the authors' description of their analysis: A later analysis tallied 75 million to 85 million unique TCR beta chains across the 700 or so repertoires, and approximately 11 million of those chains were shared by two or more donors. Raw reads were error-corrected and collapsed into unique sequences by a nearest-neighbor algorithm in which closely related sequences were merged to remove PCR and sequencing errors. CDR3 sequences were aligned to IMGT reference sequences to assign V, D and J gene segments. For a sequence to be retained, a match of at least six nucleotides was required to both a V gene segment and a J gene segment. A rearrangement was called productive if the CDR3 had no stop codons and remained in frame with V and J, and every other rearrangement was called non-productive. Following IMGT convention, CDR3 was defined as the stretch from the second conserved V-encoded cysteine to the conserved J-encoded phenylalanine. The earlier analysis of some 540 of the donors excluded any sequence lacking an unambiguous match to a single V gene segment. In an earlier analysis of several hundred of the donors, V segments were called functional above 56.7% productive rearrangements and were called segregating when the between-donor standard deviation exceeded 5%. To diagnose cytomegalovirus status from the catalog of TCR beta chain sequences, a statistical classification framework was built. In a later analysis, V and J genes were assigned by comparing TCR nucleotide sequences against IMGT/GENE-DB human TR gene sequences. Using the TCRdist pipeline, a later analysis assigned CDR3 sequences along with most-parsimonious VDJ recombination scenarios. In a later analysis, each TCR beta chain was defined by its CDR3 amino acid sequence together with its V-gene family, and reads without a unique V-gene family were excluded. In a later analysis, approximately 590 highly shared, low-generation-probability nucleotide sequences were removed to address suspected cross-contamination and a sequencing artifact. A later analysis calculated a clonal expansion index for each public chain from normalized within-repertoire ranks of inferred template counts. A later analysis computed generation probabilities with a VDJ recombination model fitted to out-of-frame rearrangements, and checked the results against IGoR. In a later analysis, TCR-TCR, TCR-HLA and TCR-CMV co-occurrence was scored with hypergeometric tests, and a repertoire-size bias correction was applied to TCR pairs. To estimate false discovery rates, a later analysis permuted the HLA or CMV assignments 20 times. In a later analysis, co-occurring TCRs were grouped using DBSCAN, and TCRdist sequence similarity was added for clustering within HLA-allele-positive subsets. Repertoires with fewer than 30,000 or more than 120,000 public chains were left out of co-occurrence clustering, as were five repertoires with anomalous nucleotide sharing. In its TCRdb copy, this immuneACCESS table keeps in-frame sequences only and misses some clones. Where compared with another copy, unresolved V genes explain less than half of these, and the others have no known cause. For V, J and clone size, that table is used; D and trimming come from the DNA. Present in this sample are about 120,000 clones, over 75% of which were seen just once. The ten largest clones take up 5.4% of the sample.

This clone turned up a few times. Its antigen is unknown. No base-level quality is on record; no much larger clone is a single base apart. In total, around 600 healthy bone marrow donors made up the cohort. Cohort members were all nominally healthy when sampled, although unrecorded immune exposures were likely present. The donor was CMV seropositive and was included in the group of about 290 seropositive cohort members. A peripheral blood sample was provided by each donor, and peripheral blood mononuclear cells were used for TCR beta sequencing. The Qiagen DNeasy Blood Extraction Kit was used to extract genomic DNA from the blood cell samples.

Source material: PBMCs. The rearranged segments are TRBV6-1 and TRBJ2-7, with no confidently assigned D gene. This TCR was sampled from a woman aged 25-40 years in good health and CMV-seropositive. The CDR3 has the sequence CASGYSSYEQYF. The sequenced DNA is TGTGCCAGCGGTTATAGCTCCTACGAGCAGTACTTC.